Here is one TCR beta chain with its context. Its specificity is unknown. Assay used: immunoSEQ multiplex PCR; TCRdb lists only in-frame clones, some missing. The sample consists of some 96,000 clones, 89% of them appearing once. This sample is drawn from a study of OX40 agonist ivuxolimab in advanced cancers. Overall study: Patients' therapy was ivuxolimab, an antibody that acts as an agonist of OX40 (CD134). Partial responses, seen in three patients, involved one hepatocellular carcinoma and two cutaneous melanomas.

V gave up 8 bases and J gave up 0 bases; unmatched junction bases: 3. Per the germline V gene, CDR1 is MNHNS and CDR2 is SASEGT. This CDR3 has 14 residues. The timepoints at which blood was sampled were baseline, cycle 4 day 1, and cycle 7 day 1. Whole-study results and caveats: In the 0.1 to 3.0 mg/kg range, CD4+ and CD8+ blood T cells had expanded clonally by week 6.

The chain links TRBV6-1 to TRBJ2-2; 7 nucleotides match TRBD1. The sequencing used CD4+ or CD8+ T cells sorted from blood, collected in a trial of the OX40 agonist ivuxolimab. The TCR comes from an adult with an advanced solid tumor such as melanoma, head and neck, liver or kidney cancer. The CDR3 here is CASGTVANTGELFF. The CDR3 region has the DNA TGTGCCAGCGGGACAGTCGCGAACACCGGGGAGCTGTTTTTT.